Following are 30 T cell receptor beta chains from one sample sequenced in a study of human T cells and chemical hapten exposure. Stated time point: pre-sensitization, week 0. Documented treatment: therapeutic diphenylcyclopropenone sensitization with weekly scalp DPC. TCRdb fed the RACE reads into MiXCR, producing one record per CDR3 protein. Here the sample spans about 270,000 distinct CDR3 sequences, around 7.3% being singletons. The sample here was whole blood, taken in connection with sensitization to the hapten diphenylcyclopropenone (DPC). These receptors were obtained from a man in his late teens or twenties with alopecia areata. Some clones in this sample may be carry-over from other donors' samples.

In the case of this clonotype: This may arise from a read error, as a much more abundant clone is one base away. This chain links TRBV20-1 with TRBJ2-5, with 12 positions matching TRBD2. J gave up 2 bases and V 0 bases, and 7 bases lay outside the gene matches. The CDR3 sequence is 17 residues long. Looked up from germline, CDR1 is DFQATT and CDR2 is SNEGSKA (reference sequence). DNA of the CDR3: TGCAGTGCTAGAGATGTGGGGCTAGCGGGGGGGCAAGAGACCCAGTACTTC. Translated, it gives CSARDVGLAGGQETQYF.

This clonotype was counted only a few times. This chain connects TRBV7-9 to TRBJ1-2; 7 nucleotides align to TRBD1. The length of the CDR3 is 14 residues. CDR1 is SEHNR, CDR2 FQNEAQ, per germline (reference sequence). The J segment lost 6 bases and the V segment lost 3 bases, leaving 7 bases of the junction unmatched. The CDR3 region is CASSLGQYHDGYTF. As DNA, the CDR3 is TGTGCCAGCAGCTTGGGACAGTACCATGATGGCTACACCTTC.

The sample holds many counts of this clonotype. The V call is TRBV7-9, the J call TRBJ2-7; no definite D call. The CDR3 is made up of 12 amino acids. With 2 bases removed from V and 5 bases from J, the gap between germline ends came to 7 bases. Germline CDR1 SEHNR, CDR2 FQNEAQ (reference sequence). CDR3 region: CASSLRVHEQYV. The CDR3 nucleotides read TGTGCCAGCAGCTTACGAGTCCACGAGCAGTACGTC.

The CDR3 loop reads CASSLLAGPGNTGELFF. In DNA form, the CDR3 reads TGTGCCAGCAGCTTACTCGCGGGGCCGGGGAACACCGGGGAGCTGTTTTTT. The chain employs TRBV11-2 and TRBJ2-2, with a tentative D call TRBD2 (6 bases). The germline CDR1 and CDR2 sequences are SGHAT and FQNNGV. The CDR3 is 17 residues long. Trimming took 2 bases from V and 1 from J, leaving 14 bases between them.

This clonotype came up a few times. This rearrangement joins TRBV28 to TRBJ1-1; perhaps TRBD1 as D (5 bases). The germline V gene has CDR1 MDHEN and CDR2 SYDVKM. V dropped 6 bases and J dropped 5 bases, with 13 bases sitting between them. CDR3 size: 13 residues. CDR3 coding DNA: TGTGCCAGCAGCACCAGGGTGGTGACTGAAGCTTTCTTT. It specifies CASSTRVVTEAFF.

The rearrangement joins TRBV3-1 to TRBJ1-1, with D possibly TRBD1 on 5 matching bases. Germline CDR1 and CDR2: LGHDT and YNNKEL (reference sequence). The CDR3 is 12 residues long. Trimming removed 7 bases from V and 8 bases from J, with 14 bases in between. The CDR3 sequence is CASTWEGREAFF. CDR3 in DNA: TGTGCCAGCACCTGGGAGGGGCGGGAAGCTTTCTTT.

This clonotype was seen ten or more times. This chain links TRBV20-1 with TRBJ2-3; the D is unclear. CDR1 is DFQATT and CDR2 is SNEGSKA in the germline V gene (reference sequence). The CDR3 is 14 amino acids. Trimming removed 6 bases from V and 1 base from J, with 14 bases in between. CDR3 sequence (DNA): TGCAGTGCCAGTCATCGGCGCGGCACAGATACGCAGTATTTT. Protein: CSASHRRGTDTQYF.

This clonotype was seen a few times. This chain connects TRBV6-1 to TRBJ1-2; weak D call: TRBD1 (6 bases). The CDR3 consists of 15 residues. Germline assignment: CDR1 MNHNS and CDR2 SASEGT. Trimming cost V 5 bases and J 0 bases, with 13 bases left between them. The CDR3 region is CASSYSGEANYGYTF. CDR3 coding DNA: TGTGCCAGCAGTTATTCAGGGGAAGCTAACTATGGCTACACCTTC.

This clonotype has a count of ten or more. J is TRBJ2-7 and V is TRBV5-1; the D is unclear. V shed 0 bases and J shed 7 bases, with 5 bases lying between them. The V gene's germline CDR1 is SGHRS and CDR2 YFSETQ. The CDR3 is made up of 11 amino acids. The CDR3: CASSLVREQYV. The CDR3 bases are TGCGCCAGCAGCTTGGTGCGGGAGCAGTACGTC.

This sequence joins TRBV18 and TRBJ1-4; D possibly corresponds to TRBD1 (5 bases). V dropped 6 bases and J dropped 16 bases, with 18 bases sitting between them. The CDR3 runs to 12 residues. Looked up from germline, CDR1 is KGHSH and CDR2 is LQKENI. CDR3 residues: CASSNEGFSTFF. The DNA of the CDR3 is TGTGCCAGCTCTAATGAGGGGTTTTCCACGTTTTTT.

This sequence joins TRBV28 and TRBJ2-3; D gene uncertain. The germline V and J ends were trimmed by 6 bases and 4 bases, with 11 bases remaining between them. The CDR3 length is 13 residues. CDR1 and CDR2 from the germline V gene are MDHEN and SYDVKM. CDR3 sequence reads: CASRGGVPDTQYF. The CDR3 DNA reads TGTGCCAGCAGAGGTGGGGTCCCAGATACGCAGTATTTT.

This clonotype occurred many times. The chain joins TRBV28 to TRBJ2-4; the D gene is possibly TRBD1 (5 bases). Germline V gene sequence: CDR1 MDHEN, CDR2 SYDVKM. The V gene lost 5 bases and the J gene lost 0 bases, with 20 bases spanning the gap. This CDR3 is built from 18 residues. Here the CDR3 DNA reads TGTGCCAGCAGTCCAAGACAGAGACCGAACGTAGCCAAAAACATTCAGTACTTC. It encodes CASSPRQRPNVAKNIQYF.

The chain carries TRBV2 and TRBJ2-5, with 14 bases lining up with TRBD2. J lost 4 bases, V lost 7 bases, and 14 bases had no gene match. This CDR3 comprises 18 residues. Germline V gives CDR1 SNHLY, CDR2 FYNNEI. The CDR3 sequence is CASNSMTSGGARRETQYF. The DNA of the CDR3 is TGTGCCAGCAACTCGATGACTAGCGGGGGGGCCCGCAGAGAGACCCAGTACTTC.

CDR3 loop: CASSLVHKPTGELFF. DNA of the CDR3: TGTGCCAGCAGCTTAGTTCACAAACCTACCGGGGAGCTGTTTTTT. The rearrangement uses TRBV11-3 and TRBJ2-2; D gene unclear. V shed 1 base and J shed 5 bases, with 11 bases lying between them. The CDR3 has 15 amino acids. CDR1 is SGHNT, CDR2 YENEEA, per germline.

The rearrangement uses TRBV3-1 and TRBJ1-2; D ambiguous. Germline-derived CDR1 and CDR2 are LGHDT and YNNKEL (reference sequence). The CDR3 runs to 13 residues. Trimming took 4 bases from V and 4 from J, leaving 10 bases between them. This CDR3 is CASSPYLLYGYTF. The DNA for the CDR3 is TGTGCCAGCAGCCCATATCTCCTCTATGGCTACACCTTC.

This clonotype appeared a few times. The V gene is TRBV7-2, the J gene TRBJ2-5; D not resolved. Germline V CDR1 and CDR2: SGHTA, FQGNSA. The germline V and J ends were trimmed by 2 bases and 5 bases, with 15 bases remaining between them. The CDR3 sequence is 15 residues long. In DNA, the CDR3 is TGTGCCAGCAGCTTATTAGACGATTACTTGGAGACCCAGTACTTC. It yields the protein CASSLLDDYLETQYF.

The CDR3 nucleotides are TGCAGTGCTCCAACACGGGGGCGGTATTATACGCAGTATTTT. It yields the protein CSAPTRGRYYTQYF. The chain links TRBV20-1 to TRBJ2-3; the D call may be TRBD1 or TRBD2 (6 bases each). Trimming cost V 5 bases and J 7 bases, with 19 bases left between them. This CDR3 contains 14 residues. Per germline, CDR1 DFQATT and CDR2 SNEGSKA (reference sequence).

The rearrangement uses TRBV12-3 or TRBV12-4 and TRBJ1-2, with TRBD1 identical over 7 bases. Trimming at V came to 5 bases and at J to 8 bases, leaving 11 bases not matched to a gene. CDR3 length: 14 amino acids. The CDR3 bases are TGTGCCAGCAGTCCACCGACAGGGACGGAGGGCTACACCTTC. Translating it yields CASSPPTGTEGYTF.

This clonotype showed up just a few times. The chain couples TRBV7-2 to TRBJ1-3, with 12 bases lining up with TRBD1. J lost 1 base, V lost 1 base, and 5 bases had no gene match. This CDR3 is 18 amino acids long. Germline values: CDR1 SGHTA, CDR2 FQGNSA. CDR3 bases: TGTGCCAGCAGCTTAGTTGTGGGACAGGGGGCGTCTGGAAACACCATATATTTT. Amino acid sequence: CASSLVVGQGASGNTIYF.

The V gene is TRBV9, the J gene TRBJ2-1; 8 positions agree with TRBD2. With V trimmed by 0 bases and J by 5 bases, 4 bases remained unmatched. The CDR3 sequence is 15 residues long. CDR1 and CDR2 from the germline V gene are SGDLS and YYNGEE. The CDR3 is CASSVAGGLNNEQFF. For the CDR3, the DNA is TGTGCCAGCAGCGTAGCGGGGGGGCTTAACAATGAGCAGTTCTTC.

This clonotype was picked up a small number of times. The CDR3 DNA follows: TGTGCCAGCAGCCTACGTCCTCCGCGGGGGATCCAAGAGACCCAGTACTTC. Translation: CASSLRPPRGIQETQYF. The V call is TRBV7-2, the J call TRBJ2-5, with 7 bases matching TRBD2. The CDR3 consists of 17 residues. V was clipped by 5 bases and J by 1 base; unmatched bases: 13. The germline V gene has CDR1 SGHTA and CDR2 FQGNSA.

The rearrangement links TRBV12-3 or TRBV12-4 to TRBJ1-2; no definite D call. The CDR3 is 13 residues long. V was cut by 3 bases and J by 0 bases, with 5 bases left in between. The CDR3 nucleotides are TGTGCCAGCAGTTTGAGGACTAACTATGGCTACACCTTC. As protein: CASSLRTNYGYTF.

The sample holds a few counts of this clonotype. V gene TRBV7-9 combines with J gene TRBJ2-7; 8 nucleotides align to TRBD1. With 1 base clipped from V and 2 bases from J, the junction kept 10 bases outside the gene matches. This CDR3 has 17 residues. Germline CDR1 is SEHNR and CDR2 is FQNEAQ (reference sequence). In DNA, the CDR3 is TGTGCCAGCAGCTTAGAGGGCTGGACAGGGACAACCTACGAGCAGTACTTC. Amino acids: CASSLEGWTGTTYEQYF. Variable domain in full (rest from reference TRBV7-9 and TRBJ2-7): DTGVSQNPRHKITKRGQNVTFRCDPISEHNRLYWYRQTLGQGPEFLTYFQNEAQLEKSRLLSDRFSAERPKGSFSTLEIQRTEQGDSAMYLCASSLEGWTGTTYEQYFGPGTRLTVT.

This clonotype occurred many times. The chain links TRBV28 to TRBJ2-7; TRBD1 matches 7 bases. The ends lost 3 bases at V and 4 bases at J; junction bases unmatched: 6. The CDR3 extends over 14 amino acids. Germline V gives CDR1 MDHEN, CDR2 SYDVKM. The CDR3 region is CASSFSGTVYEQYV. The CDR3 DNA reads as TGTGCCAGCAGTTTCTCCGGGACAGTATACGAGCAGTACGTC.

Worth noting for this clonotype: At one of its ends the junction is not consistent with the germline gene, which may arise from a read error. The rearrangement uses TRBV20-1 and TRBJ1-3; 9 bases agree with TRBD1. In germline, CDR1 is DFQATT, CDR2 SNEGSKA (reference sequence). The CDR3 runs 16 residues. The CDR3 DNA sequence: TGTAGTGCTAGTGGTACGGGACAGGGATCTGGAAACACCATATATTTT. Translated: CSASGTGQGSGNTIYF.

This clonotype was counted between two and nine times. This sequence joins TRBV6-1 and TRBJ1-2; 8 bases align to TRBD1. The CDR3 consists of 16 residues. The germline gives CDR1 MNHNS, CDR2 SASEGT. Trimming took 3 bases from V and 7 from J; bases not matched to a gene: 13. This CDR3 is CASSDGRGLLQAGYTF. The DNA for the CDR3 is TGTGCCAGCAGTGACGGCAGGGGGCTGCTTCAGGCTGGCTACACCTTC.

This clonotype was seen a handful of times. This chain links TRBV27 with TRBJ2-1; the D is unclear. The CDR3 runs 14 residues. V was pared by 5 bases and J by 5 bases, with 13 bases between. Germline CDR1 reads MNHEY; CDR2 reads SMNVEV (reference sequence). Written as DNA, the CDR3 is TGTGCCAGCAGTAGAGGTATCGGACACAATGAGCAGTTCTTC. It is translated as CASSRGIGHNEQFF.

This chain uses TRBV2 with TRBJ1-6; no clear D gene. CDR1 is SNHLY and CDR2 is FYNNEI in the germline V gene. The V end lost 1 base, the J end lost 9 bases, and 10 bases lay between the germline ends. CDR3 size: 14 residues. CDR3 amino acids: CASSEEGDGSPLHF. In DNA, the CDR3 is TGTGCCAGCAGTGAAGAGGGAGACGGTTCACCCCTCCACTTT.

In DNA form, the CDR3 reads TGCAGTGCTAGAACAGGGAAGTCCGGGGAGCTGTTTTTT. It codes for CSARTGKSGELFF. The chain couples TRBV20-1 to TRBJ2-2, with D perhaps TRBD1 (6 bases). From germline, CDR1 is DFQATT and CDR2 SNEGSKA (reference sequence). V lost 2 bases, J lost 6 bases, and 10 bases lay in between. The CDR3 runs 13 residues.

The chain couples TRBV6-2 or TRBV6-3 to TRBJ2-3; D possibly uses TRBD1 or TRBD2 (5 bases each). Trimming took off 0 bases at V and 4 bases at J, with 14 bases between the two ends. Germline V gives CDR1 MNHEY, CDR2 SVGEGT. The CDR3 has 16 amino acids. The CDR3 here is CASSYSLWGKPDTQYF. Written as DNA, the CDR3 is TGTGCCAGCAGTTACTCACTTTGGGGGAAGCCAGATACGCAGTATTTT.